This note documents a single T cell receptor (beta chain) sequence. What this receptor recognizes is not known. No qualities accompany the bases; no much larger clone lies one base away. The data are from a study of cytomegalovirus exposure and HLA in healthy donors (TCRdb year 2017). For the study in its entirety: According to an earlier analysis of a few hundred of the donors, about 190 million T cells yielded 117 million unique TCR beta sequences and roughly 280 Gb of sequence data. Rather than using new phenotypic data, the later analysis identified candidate immune exposures from TCR beta sequences and from how often those sequences occurred across donors. HLA typing covered class I and class II loci at four-digit resolution. An earlier analysis of approximately 640 of the donors applied high-throughput TCR beta sequencing to assess whether each TCR beta V gene segment acted as functional or pseudogenic. The T cell repertoires of 666 subjects were profiled by immunosequencing and related to cytomegalovirus serostatus. To predict cytomegalovirus infection status, the study combined high-throughput TCR immunosequencing, statistical association of individual TCRs with disease status, and machine learning. Among around 400 genotyped donors of the cohort, an average of 235,054 unique TCR beta nucleotide sequences were sequenced per donor, 15% to 20% of them non-productive. The genetic ancestry cluster associated with self-reported Caucasian donors included 81% of the 398 genotyped donors. Typing coverage differed by locus: A, B, C, DRB1 and DQB1 were typed in about 620-640 donors, DQA1 in about 560, DPA1 in around 580, and DPB1 in around 440. An early release that covered several hundred HLA-typed donors contained approximately 300 gigabases of sequencing data and 80 million or so unique TCR sequences. A later analysis re-analyzed previously published TCR beta repertoires from about 600 donors and added high-resolution HLA genotyping to study TCR occurrence patterns. Genome-wide SNP genotypes for about 60% of the 666 donors were used in a later genetic analysis, which treated that subset as a discovery cohort. In addition to the first cohort of roughly 670 subjects, a separate validation cohort of 100 to 150 different subjects was used. Donor age, sex, ethnicity and CMV serostatus were compiled together with the repertoire data. Five DR-DQ haplotypes were treated as single units for association and clustering because of strong linkage in the cohort. The study was designed to test whether signatures of past pathogen exposure could be identified by cataloging public T cell receptors. All discovery cohort repertoires had been generated using a single sequencing platform.

The cohort was made up of about 670 healthy bone marrow donors. At the time of sampling, all cohort members were nominally healthy, though unrecorded immune exposures were likely present. The donor tested CMV seronegative and was one of the 352 seronegative cohort members. A peripheral blood sample was provided by each donor, and peripheral blood mononuclear cells were used for TCR beta sequencing. Genomic DNA extraction from the blood cell samples was performed with the Qiagen DNeasy Blood Extraction Kit. The investigation overall reported the following: A few of the identified cytomegalovirus-associated TCR beta chains were confirmed in vitro to be specific for cytomegalovirus antigens. A total of 164 TCR beta chains were listed by the study as associated with cytomegalovirus. The presence/absence analyses assumed that sequencing depth was roughly uniform across donors, and that assumption may not be true. According to a later genetic analysis, donors in an Asian-associated ancestry cluster had fewer N-insertions in productive TCRs than the roughly 660-donor mean. A later genetic analysis associated a missense DCLRE1C variant with V-gene and J-gene trimming of TCR beta chains, and an independent cohort replicated the association. A further reported finding was that TCR beta sequences accurately predicted the HLA-A and HLA-B alleles for most subjects in the first cohort. In a later analysis, TCR association rates were found to vary across HLA loci, with the most associated TCRs seen for DRB1 alleles and the fewest for HLA-C alleles. Because HLA typing was unavailable for some donors at each locus, only the typed subset was used in association tests. The classifier was reported to diagnose cytomegalovirus status with high specificity and sensitivity in both the original and validation cohorts. According to a later analysis, most CMV-associated TCR beta chains appeared to be HLA-restricted, and the HLA associations seemed to be driven largely by CMV exposure. Some IMGT-functional V segments, including TRBV6-2 and TRBV6-3, could not be distinguished by the 87-base-pair reads and were therefore excluded. Correlated functional status among segregating V segments might be attributable to linkage disequilibrium, but an unknown experimental factor could not be ruled out. For the cohort, immune exposure information was limited to CMV serostatus. At a false discovery rate of 0.05, a later analysis linked under 20,000 TCR beta sequences to specific HLA alleles. Because counts were too low, 15 to 20 rarely observed V segments, including chromosome 9 orphons, were excluded from the earlier analysis of 587 of the donors. A cluster of highly shared sequence variants was judged likely to be a technical artifact of the sequencing pipeline. The authors suggested that the approach could potentially be extended to other disease states and immunological phenotypes. In a later analysis, HLA-associated TCR beta chains showed more clonal expansion and lower generation probabilities than non-associated chains that were equally common. A later analysis reported that several top co-occurrence clusters appeared linked to parvovirus B19, influenza, CMV and Epstein-Barr virus. When HLA alleles, especially DR and DQ, strongly co-occurred, TCR associations were difficult to assign to individual alleles. Most TCR sequences were observed very rarely across donors, whereas some public TCRs were present in many individuals. In an earlier analysis of some 640 of the donors, most TCR beta V segments were observed in productive rearrangements about 87% or about 30% of the time, broadly matching IMGT annotations. This cohort had only TCR beta chains sequenced, and the lack of alpha or paired-chain data limited which features could be detected.

Libraries were constructed by the immunoSEQ multiplex PCR assay. For the multiplex PCR, a mixture combining 60 forward primers for TCR Vbeta segments and 13 reverse primers for TCR Jbeta segments was used. The CDR3 region of rearranged TCR beta genes was amplified from genomic DNA by a multiplex PCR assay. Amplified TCR beta libraries were sequenced as 87-base-pair reads on the Illumina HiSeq System. From the authors' description of their analysis: A later analysis tallied roughly 76 million unique TCR beta chains across the 660 or so repertoires, and about 12 million of those chains were shared by two or more donors. To remove PCR and sequencing errors, raw reads were error-corrected and collapsed into unique sequences using a nearest-neighbor algorithm that merged closely related sequences. V, D and J gene segments were assigned by aligning CDR3 sequences to IMGT reference sequences. For a sequence to be retained, a match of at least six nucleotides was required to both a V gene segment and a J gene segment. A rearrangement counted as productive if the CDR3 had no stop codons and remained in frame with V and J, and every other rearrangement counted as non-productive. Following IMGT convention, CDR3 was defined as the stretch from the second conserved V-encoded cysteine up to the conserved J-encoded phenylalanine. The earlier analysis of about 590 of the donors excluded sequences that lacked an unambiguous match to a single V gene segment. An earlier analysis of about 600 of the donors called V segments functional above 56.7% productive rearrangements and segregating when the between-donor standard deviation exceeded 5%. A statistical classification framework was built for diagnosing cytomegalovirus status from the catalog of TCR beta chain sequences. In a later analysis, V and J genes were assigned by comparing TCR nucleotide sequences against IMGT/GENE-DB human TR gene sequences. Using the TCRdist pipeline, a later analysis assigned CDR3 sequences along with most-parsimonious VDJ recombination scenarios. In a later analysis, each TCR beta chain was defined by its CDR3 amino acid sequence together with its V-gene family, and reads lacking a unique V-gene family were excluded. A later analysis removed 592 highly shared, low-generation-probability nucleotide sequences to deal with suspected cross-contamination and a sequencing artifact. For each public chain, a later analysis derived a clonal expansion index from normalized ranks of inferred template counts within each repertoire. A later analysis computed generation probabilities with a VDJ recombination model fitted to out-of-frame rearrangements, and checked the results against IGoR. In a later analysis, TCR-TCR, TCR-HLA and TCR-CMV co-occurrence was scored with hypergeometric tests, and a repertoire-size bias correction was applied to TCR pairs. To estimate false discovery rates, a later analysis permuted the HLA or CMV assignments 20 times. In a later analysis, co-occurring TCRs were grouped using DBSCAN, with TCRdist sequence similarity added in when clustering inside HLA-allele-positive subsets. Repertoires with fewer than 30,000 or more than 120,000 public chains were left out of co-occurrence clustering, as were about five repertoires with anomalous nucleotide sharing. TCRdb's version of the immuneACCESS table is confined to in-frame rearrangements and falls short of the full clone set. An unresolved V gene accounts for under half of the shortfall where checked; the remainder is of unknown origin. The V and J calls and clone size were taken over from that table, and D and trimming were inferred from the DNA. The sample table lists fewer than 150,000 clones, around 70% of them with a count of one. The top ten clones comprise about 4% of the sample.

V and J are trimmed by 5 bases and 10 bases, and the gene matches miss 14 bases of the junction. Its CDR3 holds 15 amino acids, cysteine through phenylalanine. Solely the CDR3 DNA is kept, with 45 bases framed from the first base. According to the germline V gene, CDR1 reads MNHEY and CDR2 reads SVGAGI. The receptor was isolated from a woman aged 40 to 50 in good health and CMV-seronegative. The rearrangement combines TRBV6-5 with TRBJ1-1; 9 bases in the junction line up with TRBD1. Sequencing used PBMCs. Read as DNA, the sequence is TGTGCCAGCAGTAACTTACCGGGACAGGGAAAGGGAGCTTTCTTT. This sequence encodes CASSNLPGQGKGAFF.